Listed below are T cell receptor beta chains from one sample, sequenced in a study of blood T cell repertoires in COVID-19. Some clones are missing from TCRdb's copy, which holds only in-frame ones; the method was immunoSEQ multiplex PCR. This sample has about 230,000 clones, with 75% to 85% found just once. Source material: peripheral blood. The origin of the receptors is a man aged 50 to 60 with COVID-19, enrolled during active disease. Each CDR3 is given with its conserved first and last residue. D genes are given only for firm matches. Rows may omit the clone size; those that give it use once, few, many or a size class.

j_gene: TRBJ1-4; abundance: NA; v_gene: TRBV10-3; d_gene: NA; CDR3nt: TGTGCCATCAGCCCCCGGGGGGGGCAGGAAGAAAAACTGTTTTTT; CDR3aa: CAISPRGGQEEKLFF
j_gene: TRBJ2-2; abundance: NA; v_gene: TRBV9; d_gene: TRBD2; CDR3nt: TGTGCCAGCAGCGTGGGACTAGTCGAAACCGGGGAGCTGTTTTTT; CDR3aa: CASSVGLVETGELFF
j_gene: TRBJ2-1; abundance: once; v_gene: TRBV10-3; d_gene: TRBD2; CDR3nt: TGTGCCATCAGAGGACTAGCGGGGGGGAATGAGCAGTTCTTC; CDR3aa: CAIRGLAGGNEQFF
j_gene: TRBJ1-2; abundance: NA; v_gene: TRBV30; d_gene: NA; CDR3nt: TGTGCCTGGAGTGTCGGCGGAGTTTATGGCTACACCTTC; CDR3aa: CAWSVGGVYGYTF
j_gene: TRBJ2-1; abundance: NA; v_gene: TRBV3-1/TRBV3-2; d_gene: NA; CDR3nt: TGTGCCAGCAGCCAAGCTAGAACCTATGAGCAGTTCTTC; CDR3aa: CASSQARTYEQFF
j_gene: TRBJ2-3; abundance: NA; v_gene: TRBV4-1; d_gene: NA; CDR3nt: TGCGCCAGCAGCCAAGAGGACGGGGGGCCACGTACGCAGTATTTT; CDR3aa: CASSQEDGGPRTQYF
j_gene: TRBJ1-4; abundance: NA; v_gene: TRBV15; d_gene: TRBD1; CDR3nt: TGTGCCACCAGCAGAGATAAGAGACAGGGTGGGGAAAAACTGTTTTTT; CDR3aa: CATSRDKRQGGEKLFF
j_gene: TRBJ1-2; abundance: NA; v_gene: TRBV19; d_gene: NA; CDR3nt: TGTGCCAGTATGGGTTCAGGGAATGGCTACACCTTC; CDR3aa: CASMGSGNGYTF
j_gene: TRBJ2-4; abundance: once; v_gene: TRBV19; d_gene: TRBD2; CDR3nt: TGTGCCAGTAGTATAGCGAGCGGGGGGGCCGGGGCCAAAAACATTCAGTACTTC; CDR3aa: CASSIASGGAGAKNIQYF
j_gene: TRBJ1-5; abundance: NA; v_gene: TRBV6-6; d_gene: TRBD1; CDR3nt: TGTGCCAGCAGTTACCTGACAGGGAGTCAGCCCCAGCATTTT; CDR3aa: CASSYLTGSQPQHF
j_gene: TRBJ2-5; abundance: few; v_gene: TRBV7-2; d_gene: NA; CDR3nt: TGTGCCAGCAGCCCCTACCGTGGGGCTTGGGAGACCCAGTACTTC; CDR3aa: CASSPYRGAWETQYF
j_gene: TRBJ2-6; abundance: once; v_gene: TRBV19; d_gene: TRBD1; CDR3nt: TGTGCCAGTAGTATTTTGGGGACAGCCCCCTCTGGGGCCAACGTCCTGACTTTC; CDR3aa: CASSILGTAPSGANVLTF
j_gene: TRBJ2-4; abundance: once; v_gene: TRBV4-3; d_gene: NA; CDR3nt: TGCGCCAGCAGCCAAGATCCTGTGGGAACAGGGCTAGCCAAAAACATTCAGTACTTC; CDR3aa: CASSQDPVGTGLAKNIQYF
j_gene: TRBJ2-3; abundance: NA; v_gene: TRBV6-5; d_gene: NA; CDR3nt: TGTGCCAGCAGACAGGGTACAGATACGCAGTATTTT; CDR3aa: CASRQGTDTQYF
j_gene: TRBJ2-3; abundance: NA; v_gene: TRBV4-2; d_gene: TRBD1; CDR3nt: TGTGCCAGCAGCCAAGACAGTGGACAGGCCCTGGGGGATACGCAGTATTTT; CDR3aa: CASSQDSGQALGDTQYF
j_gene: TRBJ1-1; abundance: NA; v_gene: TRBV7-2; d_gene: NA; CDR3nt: TGTGCCAGCAGTAAACAGGGTATAGGGACTGAAGCTTTCTTT; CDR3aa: CASSKQGIGTEAFF
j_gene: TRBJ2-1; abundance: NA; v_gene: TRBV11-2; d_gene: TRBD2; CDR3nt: TGTGCCAGCAGCCGAGATCAGTGGGGAGGGGACTACAATGAGCAGTTCTTC; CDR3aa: CASSRDQWGGDYNEQFF
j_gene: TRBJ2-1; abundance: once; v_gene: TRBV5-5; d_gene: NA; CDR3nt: TGTGCCAGCAGCTTCGGGACTTTTTACAATGAGCAGTTCTTC; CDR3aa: CASSFGTFYNEQFF
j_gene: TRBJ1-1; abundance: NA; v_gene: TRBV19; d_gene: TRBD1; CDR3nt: TGTGCCAGTAGTCCTACCGGGACAGCGGAAGCTTTCTTT; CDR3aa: CASSPTGTAEAFF